The clone carrying this TCR beta chain was counted a few times. Its specificity is unknown. Other DNA sequences in this sample translate to the same CDR3. Each donor gave one heparinised blood draw averaging about 116 mL. This sample is drawn from a study of beta chain features in type 1 diabetes. Whole-study results and caveats: Shorter templates may be favored by PCR, equally so in patients and controls. Shorter TCRB CDR3s, moderately but significantly so, were found in Type 1 diabetes patients in all four CD4+ subsets.

CDR1 MDHEN and CDR2 SYDVKM come from the germline V gene. CDR3 length: 14 residues. Trimming at V came to 6 bases and at J to 1 base, leaving 3 bases not matched to a gene. The whole isolated RNA underwent reverse transcription, so sequencing captured expressed TCRB transcripts. Generated by immunoSEQ multiplex PCR, the TCRdb table keeps only in-frame clones and is missing some. The sample has 250,000 to 300,000 clones, around 24% seen once; the top ten hold 0.012%. The origin of this receptor is a woman aged 30 to 39 with type 1 diabetes. The source material was naive CD4+ T cells from blood. J is TRBJ1-1 and V is TRBV28, with 9 bases lining up with TRBD1. The CDR3: CASSSGQGNTEAFF. The CDR3, as DNA: TGTGCCAGCAGCTCGGGACAGGGGAACACTGAAGCTTTCTTT.